Ten or more counts support the clone carrying this T cell receptor (beta chain). The antigen is undetermined. The sample is drawn from a study of regulatory T cells in long-lasting Graves disease. Combining iRepertoire HTBI primers with Arm-PCR of CDR3 regions, the authors built TCR beta libraries. TCRdb passed the multiplex PCR reads through MiXCR, listing each CDR3 protein once. The table lists a few hundred thousand distinct CDR3 sequences, 20% to 25% of them singletons. Study-wide points: Persistent disease preferred TRBV28, TRBJ1-2 and TRBJ2-5. Newly diagnosed patients shared 1,000 or so public clonotypes; persistent patients shared about 2,700.

As to time point: newly diagnosed GD, antithyroid drugs for less than 3 months. PBMCs provided the RNA from which the TCR library was made. Graves' disease diagnosis relied on American Thyroid Association guidelines. V was clipped by 5 bases and J by 6 bases, with 10 bases between them. Germline V gives CDR1 DFQATT, CDR2 SNEGSKA (reference sequence). The CDR3 consists of 12 residues. Sequenced material: peripheral blood mononuclear cells (PBMCs), taken at new diagnosis, from a patient treated with antithyroid drugs. The gene calls are TRBV20-1 and TRBJ2-2; TRBD1 is a possible D gene (6 bases). The sequence came from a female donor with Graves disease. The CDR3 DNA reads TGCAGTGCTGGGCACAGGGCCGGGGAGCTGTTTTTT. Protein product: CSAGHRAGELFF.